This TCR beta chain was retrieved from a study of T cell changes during pregnancy in multiple sclerosis. TCRdb keeps only in-frame clones here, not all; method: immunoSEQ multiplex PCR. Here the sample spans about 120,000 clones, approximately 93% being singletons. CDR1 and CDR2 from the germline V gene are SGHNT and YYREEE (reference sequence). The CDR3 totals 11 residues. V shed 0 bases and J shed 5 bases, with 3 bases lying between them. The rearrangement uses TRBV5-4 and TRBJ2-7; D unresolved. The sample was peripheral blood, taken before pregnancy. This TCR was sampled from a female donor with multiple sclerosis, enrolled in a pregnancy study. CDR3 sequence reads: CASSLADEQYF. The CDR3 nucleotides read TGTGCCAGCAGCTTGGCAGACGAGCAGTACTTC.